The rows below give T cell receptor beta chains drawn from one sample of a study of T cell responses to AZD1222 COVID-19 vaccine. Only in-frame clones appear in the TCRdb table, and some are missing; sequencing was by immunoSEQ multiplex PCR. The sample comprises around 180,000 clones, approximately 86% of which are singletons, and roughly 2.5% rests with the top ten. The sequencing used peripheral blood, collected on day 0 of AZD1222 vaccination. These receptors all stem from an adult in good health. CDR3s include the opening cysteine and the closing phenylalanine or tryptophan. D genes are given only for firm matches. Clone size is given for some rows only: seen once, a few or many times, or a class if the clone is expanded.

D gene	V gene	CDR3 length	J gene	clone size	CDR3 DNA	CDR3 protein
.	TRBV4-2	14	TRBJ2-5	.	TGTGCCAGCAGCCAAGCCGGGCTAGAAGAGACCCAGTACTTC	CASSQAGLEETQYF
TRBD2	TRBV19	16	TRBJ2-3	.	TGTGCCAGTAGTGGACGGACTAGCGGGAGCCCAGATACGCAGTATTTT	CASSGRTSGSPDTQYF
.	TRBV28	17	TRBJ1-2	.	TGTGCCAGCAGATCAACAGGGAGGGGGTTAATGGACTATGGCTACACCTTC	CASRSTGRGLMDYGYTF
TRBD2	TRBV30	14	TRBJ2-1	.	TGTGCCTGGAGTCCCGGGACTAGTTATTATGAGCAGTTCTTC	CAWSPGTSYYEQFF
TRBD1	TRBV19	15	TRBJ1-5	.	TGTGCCAGTAGTATAGGACAGGGAGGTGCCCAGCCCCAGCATTTT	CASSIGQGGAQPQHF
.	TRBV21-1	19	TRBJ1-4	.	TGTGCCAGCAGCAAGAGAGTGGGAGTCCGCCCCCGGACTAATGAAAAACTGTTTTTT	CASSKRVGVRPRTNEKLFF
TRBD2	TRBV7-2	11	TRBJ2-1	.	TGTGCCAGCAGACTAGCGGCAGGGCAGTTCTTC	CASRLAAGQFF
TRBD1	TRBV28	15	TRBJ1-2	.	TGTGCCAGCAGGGAGACAGGGAATTCGGGTCGTGGCTACACCTTC	CASRETGNSGRGYTF
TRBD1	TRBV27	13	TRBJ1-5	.	TGTGCCAGCTCCGGGACAGGGGTACAGCCCCAGCATTTT	CASSGTGVQPQHF
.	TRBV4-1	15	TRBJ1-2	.	TGCGCCAGCAGCCAAGGGCAGGAGGGGTTCTATGGCTACACCTTC	CASSQGQEGFYGYTF
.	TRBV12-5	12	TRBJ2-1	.	TGTGCTAGTGCCCAAAACGGCGCAACCCAGTTCTTC	CASAQNGATQFF
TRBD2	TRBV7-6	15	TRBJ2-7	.	TGTGCCAGCTCCGGGGGACTAGCGGGGGCCTACGAGCAGTACTTC	CASSGGLAGAYEQYF
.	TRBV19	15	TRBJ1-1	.	TGTGCCAGTAGTTTGAGGGGGTCACCGAACACTGAAGCTTTCTTT	CASSLRGSPNTEAFF
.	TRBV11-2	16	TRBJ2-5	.	TGTGCCAGCAGCTTAGGGGTCCGGGGGCTAACCGAGACCCAGTACTTC	CASSLGVRGLTETQYF
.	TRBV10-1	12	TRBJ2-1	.	TGCGCCAGCAGTGAAGGAGGGCGGGAGCAGTTCTTC	CASSEGGREQFF
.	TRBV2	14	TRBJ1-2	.	TGTGCCAGCAGTGAAGTTCAGGGCCCCTATGGCTACACCTTC	CASSEVQGPYGYTF
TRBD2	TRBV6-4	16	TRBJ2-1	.	TGTGCCAGCAGTGACTCCCCGACTAGCGGGGCGGATGAGCAGTTCTTC	CASSDSPTSGADEQFF
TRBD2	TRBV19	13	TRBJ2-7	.	TGTGCCAGCGGGACTAGCGGACCCTACGAGCAGTACTTC	CASGTSGPYEQYF
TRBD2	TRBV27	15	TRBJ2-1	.	TGTGCCAGCAGTTTACAGGCTAGCGGTTACAATGAGCAGTTCTTC	CASSLQASGYNEQFF
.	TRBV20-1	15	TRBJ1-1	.	TGCAGTGCTAGTGTCTTTTATCGGGGAAACACTGAAGCTTTCTTT	CSASVFYRGNTEAFF
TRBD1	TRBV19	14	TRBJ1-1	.	TGTGCCAGTAGTTCTCAGATGGACAGGGATGAAGCTTTCTTT	CASSSQMDRDEAFF
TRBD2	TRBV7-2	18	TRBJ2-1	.	TGTGCCAGCAGCTTCATAGCGGGAGGACTGAGCTCCTACAATGAGCAGTTCTTC	CASSFIAGGLSSYNEQFF
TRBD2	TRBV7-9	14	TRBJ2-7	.	TGTGCCAGCAGCCTAGCGGGAGGTAGGAACGAGCAGTACTTC	CASSLAGGRNEQYF
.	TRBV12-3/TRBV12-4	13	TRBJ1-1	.	TGTGCCAGCAGTTTAGATAGGGGAACTGAAGCTTTCTTT	CASSLDRGTEAFF
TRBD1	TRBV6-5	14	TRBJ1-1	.	TGTGCCAGCAGTTCTTGGACAGGAGGCACTGAAGCTTTCTTT	CASSSWTGGTEAFF
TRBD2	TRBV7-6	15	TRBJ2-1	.	TGTGCCAGCAGCTCCATAGCGGGAGTTGGCAATGAGCAGTTCTTC	CASSSIAGVGNEQFF
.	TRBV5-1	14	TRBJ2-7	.	TGCGCCAGCAGCTTGGGGCAGATCTCCTACGAGCAGTACTTC	CASSLGQISYEQYF
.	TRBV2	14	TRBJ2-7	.	TGTGCCAGCAGGTACAGGGGAGGTAGCTACGAGCAGTACTTC	CASRYRGGSYEQYF
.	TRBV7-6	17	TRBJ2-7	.	TGTGCCAGCAGCCTAACTAGTACGGGGGAGAGCTCCTACGAGCAGTACTTC	CASSLTSTGESSYEQYF
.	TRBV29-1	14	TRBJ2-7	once	TGCAGCGTTGAGGTTACGGGACACCTATACGAGCAGTACTTC	CSVEVTGHLYEQYF
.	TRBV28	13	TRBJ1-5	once	TGTGCCAGCAGTCGGGATAGCAATCAGCCCCAGCATTTT	CASSRDSNQPQHF
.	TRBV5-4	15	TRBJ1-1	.	TGTGCCAGCAGCTTGGCCGGGGCCTCGAACACTGAAGCTTTCTTT	CASSLAGASNTEAFF
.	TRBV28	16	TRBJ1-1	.	TGTGCCAGCAGTCCTTTAAAGAGCAGCGTGAACACTGAAGCTTTCTTT	CASSPLKSSVNTEAFF
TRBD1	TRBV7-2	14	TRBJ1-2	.	TGTGCCAGCAGCACGGGACAGGGATATTGGGGCTACACCTTC	CASSTGQGYWGYTF
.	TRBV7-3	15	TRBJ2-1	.	TGTGCCAGCAGCTTAACAGGGGGGCCGGACAATGAGCAGTTCTTC	CASSLTGGPDNEQFF
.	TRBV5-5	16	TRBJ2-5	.	TGTGCCAGCAGCTTGGCCGTACCGAGACTGCAAGAGACCCAGTACTTC	CASSLAVPRLQETQYF
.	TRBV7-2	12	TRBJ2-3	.	TGTGCCAGCAGCCCTGAGACAGATACGCAGTATTTT	CASSPETDTQYF
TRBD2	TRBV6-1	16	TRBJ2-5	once	TGTGCCAGCAGTGAACCATTTAGCGGGAGGGCAGAGACCCAGTACTTC	CASSEPFSGRAETQYF
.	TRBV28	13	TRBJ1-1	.	TGTGCCAGCAGTTTCTGGGAAAACACTGAAGCTTTCTTT	CASSFWENTEAFF
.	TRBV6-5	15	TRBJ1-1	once	TGTGCCAGCAGTTACTCGAAGTCAAGGGTCTCTGAAGCTTTCTTT	CASSYSKSRVSEAFF
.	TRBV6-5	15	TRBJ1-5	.	TGTGCCAGCAGCAACGACCTCGGAGGGTTCCAGCCCCAGCATTTT	CASSNDLGGFQPQHF